The 5 T cell receptor beta chains listed next were all sequenced from one sample in a study of blood T cell repertoires in COVID-19. The repertoire was sequenced with immunoSEQ multiplex PCR; TCRdb's copy has only in-frame clones and lacks some. The sample contains about 160,000 clones, roughly 88% of which appear only once. The sequenced material came from PBMCs or T cells enriched from blood (not recorded which). The receptors derive from a woman in her fifties or sixties who had recovered from COVID-19.

V is TRBV29-1 and J is TRBJ1-1; no clear D gene. Trimming pared 0 bases from V and 0 bases from J, leaving 17 bases between. The CDR3 runs 17 residues. Germline V gene lookup returns CDR1 SQVTM and CDR2 ANQGSEA. For the CDR3, the DNA is TGCAGCGTTGAAGATCGGCGGGGTTCAGGCGTGAACACTGAAGCTTTCTTT. Translating it yields CSVEDRRGSGVNTEAFF.

CDR3 sequence reads: CASSSTGGLGSPLHF. The CDR3 coding sequence is TGTGCCAGCAGCTCAACAGGGGGTTTAGGGTCACCCCTCCACTTT. The chain recombines TRBV11-3 with TRBJ1-6; 8 bases are a match to TRBD1. With V trimmed by 4 bases and J by 10 bases, 9 bases remained unmatched. This CDR3 is 15 amino acids long. The germline CDR1 and CDR2 sequences are SGHNT and YENEEA.

The chain employs TRBV7-8 and TRBJ1-1; perhaps TRBD1 as D (5 bases). The V end was cut by 1 base, the J end by 4 bases, with 16 bases between. Germline V lookup: CDR1 SGHVS, CDR2 FQNEAQ. The CDR3 totals 16 residues. The CDR3 loop reads CASSLGGVRVPTEAFF. CDR3 bases: TGTGCCAGCAGCTTAGGGGGCGTTCGGGTGCCCACTGAAGCTTTCTTT.

The chain combines TRBV6-2 or TRBV6-3 with TRBJ2-2; perhaps TRBD1 as D (6 bases). Deletions cut 2 bases from V and 0 bases from J, with 10 bases between. Germline loops: CDR1 MNHEY, CDR2 SVGEGT. The CDR3 sequence is 16 residues long. The CDR3 DNA reads TGTGCCAGCAGTTACCCCAGGGGCTCGAACACCGGGGAGCTGTTTTTT. As protein: CASSYPRGSNTGELFF.

V is TRBV5-1 and J is TRBJ1-2; 8 bases line up with TRBD1. The trim removed 3 bases at V and 7 bases at J, leaving 5 bases unmatched. This CDR3 has 13 amino acids. Germline V gene data show CDR1 as SGHRS and CDR2 as YFSETQ. CDR3 nucleotides: TGCGCCAGCAGCTACGACAGGGGAACTGGCTACACCTTC. Residues: CASSYDRGTGYTF.